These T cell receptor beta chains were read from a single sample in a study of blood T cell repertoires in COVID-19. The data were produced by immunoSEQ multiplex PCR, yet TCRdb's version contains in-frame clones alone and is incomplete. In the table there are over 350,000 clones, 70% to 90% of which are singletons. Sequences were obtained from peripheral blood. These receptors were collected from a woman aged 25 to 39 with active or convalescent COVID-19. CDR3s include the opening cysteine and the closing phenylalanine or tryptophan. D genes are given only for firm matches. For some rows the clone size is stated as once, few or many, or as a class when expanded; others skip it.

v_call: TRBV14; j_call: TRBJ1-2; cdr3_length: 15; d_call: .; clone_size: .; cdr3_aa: CASSQEGRVGVGYTF; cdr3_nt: TGTGCCAGCAGCCAAGAGGGCAGGGTTGGTGTTGGCTACACCTTC
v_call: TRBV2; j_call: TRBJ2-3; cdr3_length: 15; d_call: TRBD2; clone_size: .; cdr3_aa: CASSEYGRGGDAQYF; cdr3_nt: TGTGCCAGCAGTGAATACGGCCGCGGGGGGGATGCGCAGTATTTT
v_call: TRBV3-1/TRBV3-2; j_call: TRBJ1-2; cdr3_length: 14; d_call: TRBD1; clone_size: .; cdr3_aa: CASSGQGAGYGYTF; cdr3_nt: TGTGCCAGCAGCGGACAGGGGGCGGGCTATGGCTACACCTTC
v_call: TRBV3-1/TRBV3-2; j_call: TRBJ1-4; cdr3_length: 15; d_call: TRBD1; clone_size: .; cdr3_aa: CASSHKTGLVEKLFF; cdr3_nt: TGTGCCAGCAGCCACAAGACAGGGCTCGTCGAAAAACTGTTTTTT
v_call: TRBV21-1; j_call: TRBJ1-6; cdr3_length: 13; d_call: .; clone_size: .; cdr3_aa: CASRGGPGSPLHF; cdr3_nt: TGTGCCAGCAGAGGGGGTCCAGGATCACCCCTCCACTTT
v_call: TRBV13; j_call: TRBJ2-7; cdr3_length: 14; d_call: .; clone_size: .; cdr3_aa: CASSGGDRNYEQYF; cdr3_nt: TGTGCCAGCAGCGGAGGGGACAGAAACTACGAGCAGTACTTC
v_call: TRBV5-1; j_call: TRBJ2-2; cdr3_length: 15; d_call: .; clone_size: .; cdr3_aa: CASSPNGQTTGELFF; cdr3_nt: TGCGCCAGCAGCCCGAACGGACAGACCACCGGGGAGCTGTTTTTT
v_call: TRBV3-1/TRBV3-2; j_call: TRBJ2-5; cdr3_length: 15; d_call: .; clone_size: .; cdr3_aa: CASSQEGSYLETQYF; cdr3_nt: TGTGCCAGCAGCCAAGAAGGTAGCTATCTAGAGACCCAGTACTTC
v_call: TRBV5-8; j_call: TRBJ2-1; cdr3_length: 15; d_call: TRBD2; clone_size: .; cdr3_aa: CASSAGLAGANEQFF; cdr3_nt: TGTGCCAGCAGCGCGGGACTAGCGGGAGCAAATGAGCAGTTCTTC
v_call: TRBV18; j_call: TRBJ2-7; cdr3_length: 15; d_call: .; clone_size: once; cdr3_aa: CASSPNPISHYEQYF; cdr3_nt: TGTGCCAGCTCGCCCAATCCTATTAGTCACTACGAGCAGTACTTC
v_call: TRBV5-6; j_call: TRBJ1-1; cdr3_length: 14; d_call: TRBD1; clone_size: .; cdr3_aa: CASSRTGGEEGAFF; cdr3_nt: TGTGCCAGCAGCCGGACAGGGGGCGAGGAGGGAGCTTTCTTT
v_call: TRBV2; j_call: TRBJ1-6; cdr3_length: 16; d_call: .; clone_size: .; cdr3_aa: CASSEAFVQHNSPLHF; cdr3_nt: TGTGCCAGCAGTGAAGCGTTCGTCCAACACAATTCACCCCTCCACTTT
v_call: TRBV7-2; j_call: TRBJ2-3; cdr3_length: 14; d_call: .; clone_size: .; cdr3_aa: CASSLILSTDTQYF; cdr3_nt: TGTGCCAGCAGCTTAATACTAAGCACCGATACGCAGTATTTT
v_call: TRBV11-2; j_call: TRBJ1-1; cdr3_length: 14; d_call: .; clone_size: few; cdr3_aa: CASSPRAVLTEAFF; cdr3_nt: TGTGCCAGCAGCCCGAGGGCAGTACTGACTGAAGCTTTCTTT
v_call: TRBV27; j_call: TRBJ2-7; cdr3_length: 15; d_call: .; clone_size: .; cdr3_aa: CASSTLTGSRHEQYF; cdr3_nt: TGTGCCAGCAGTACACTAACAGGGTCTAGACACGAGCAGTACTTC
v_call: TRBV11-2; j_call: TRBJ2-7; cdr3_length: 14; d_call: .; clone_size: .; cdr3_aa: CASSRERQSYEQYF; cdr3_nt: TGTGCCAGCAGCCGAGAGAGACAGTCCTACGAGCAGTACTTC
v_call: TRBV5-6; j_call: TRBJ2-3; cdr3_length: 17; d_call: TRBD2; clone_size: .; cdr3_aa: CASSLRLAGVNTDTQYF; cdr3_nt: TGTGCCAGCAGCCTCCGACTAGCGGGGGTTAACACAGATACGCAGTATTTT
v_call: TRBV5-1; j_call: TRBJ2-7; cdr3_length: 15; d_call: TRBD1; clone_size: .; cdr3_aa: CASSLDWDSFYEQYF; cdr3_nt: TGCGCCAGCAGCTTGGACTGGGACAGCTTTTACGAGCAGTACTTC
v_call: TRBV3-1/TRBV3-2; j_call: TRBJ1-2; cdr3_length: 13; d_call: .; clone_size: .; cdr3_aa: CASSRQGYYGYTF; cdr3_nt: TGTGCCAGCAGCCGGCAGGGGTACTATGGCTACACCTTC
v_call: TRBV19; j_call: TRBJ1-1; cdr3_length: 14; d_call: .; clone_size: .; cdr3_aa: CATTIGGGNTEAFF; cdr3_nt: TGTGCCACAACGATCGGGGGGGGGAACACTGAAGCTTTCTTT
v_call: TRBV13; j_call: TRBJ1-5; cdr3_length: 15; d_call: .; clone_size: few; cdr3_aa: CASSLGRGGGQPQHF; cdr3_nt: TGTGCCAGCAGCTTAGGCCGGGGAGGGGGTCAGCCCCAGCATTTT
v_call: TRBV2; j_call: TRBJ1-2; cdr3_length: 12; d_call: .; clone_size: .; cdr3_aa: CASNRAGQGYTF; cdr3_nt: TGTGCCAGCAATCGAGCAGGGCAAGGCTACACCTTC
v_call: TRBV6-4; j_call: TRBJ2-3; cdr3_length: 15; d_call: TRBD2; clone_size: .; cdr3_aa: CASSDSGGFTDTQYF; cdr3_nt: TGTGCCAGCAGTGATAGCGGGGGATTCACAGATACGCAGTATTTT
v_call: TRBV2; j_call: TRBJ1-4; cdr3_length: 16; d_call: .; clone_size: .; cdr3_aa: CASSESLGGDNEKLFF; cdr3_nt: TGTGCCAGCAGTGAATCACTTGGGGGCGATAATGAAAAACTGTTTTTT
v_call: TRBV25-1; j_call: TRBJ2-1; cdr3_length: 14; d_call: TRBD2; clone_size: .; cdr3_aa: CASKKLAGDNEQFF; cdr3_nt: TGTGCCAGCAAGAAACTAGCGGGAGACAATGAGCAGTTCTTC
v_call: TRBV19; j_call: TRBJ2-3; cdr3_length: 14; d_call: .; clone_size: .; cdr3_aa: CASSIGREADTQYF; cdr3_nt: TGTGCCAGTAGTATAGGGCGGGAAGCAGATACGCAGTATTTT
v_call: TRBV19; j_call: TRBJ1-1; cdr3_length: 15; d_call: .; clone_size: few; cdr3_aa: CASTPVSSMNTEAFF; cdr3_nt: TGTGCCAGTACGCCCGTATCGAGTATGAACACTGAAGCTTTCTTT
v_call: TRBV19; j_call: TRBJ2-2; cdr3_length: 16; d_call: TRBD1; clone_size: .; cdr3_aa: CASSEGAEINTGELFF; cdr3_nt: TGTGCCAGTAGTGAGGGGGCGGAAATAAACACCGGGGAGCTGTTTTTT
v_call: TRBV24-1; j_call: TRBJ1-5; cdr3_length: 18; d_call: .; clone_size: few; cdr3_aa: CATPRQAATLGFVRSQHF; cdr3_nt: TGTGCCACCCCTAGACAGGCGGCTACGCTGGGGTTTGTTAGGTCCCAGCATTTT
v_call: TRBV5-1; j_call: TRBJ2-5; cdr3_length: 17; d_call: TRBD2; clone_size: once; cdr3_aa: CASSPAYVGGAKETQYF; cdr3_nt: TGCGCCAGCAGCCCGGCGTATGTCGGGGGGGCCAAAGAGACCCAGTACTTC
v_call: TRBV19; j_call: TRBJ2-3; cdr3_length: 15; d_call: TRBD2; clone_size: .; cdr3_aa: CATYGTSGITDTQYF; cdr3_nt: TGTGCCACATACGGGACTAGCGGTATCACAGATACGCAGTATTTT
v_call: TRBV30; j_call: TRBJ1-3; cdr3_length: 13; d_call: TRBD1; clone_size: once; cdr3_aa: CAWSLDRVNTIYF; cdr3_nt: TGTGCCTGGAGTCTCGACAGGGTCAACACCATATATTTT
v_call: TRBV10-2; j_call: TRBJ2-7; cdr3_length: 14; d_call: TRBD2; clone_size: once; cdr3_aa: CASAPSGGFYEQYF; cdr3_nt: TGCGCCAGCGCGCCTAGCGGGGGGTTCTACGAGCAGTACTTC
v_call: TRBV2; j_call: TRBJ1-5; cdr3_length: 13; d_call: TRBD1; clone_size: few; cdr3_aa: CASRGTDYQPQHF; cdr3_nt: TGTGCCAGCAGGGGGACAGATTATCAGCCCCAGCATTTT
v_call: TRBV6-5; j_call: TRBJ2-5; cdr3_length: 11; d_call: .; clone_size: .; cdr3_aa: CASSRLETQYF; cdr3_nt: TGTGCCAGCAGTCGACTAGAGACCCAGTACTTC
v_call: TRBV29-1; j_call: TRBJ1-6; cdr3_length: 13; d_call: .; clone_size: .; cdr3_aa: CSVSDGVNSPLHF; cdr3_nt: TGCAGCGTTTCGGACGGGGTTAATTCACCCCTCCACTTT
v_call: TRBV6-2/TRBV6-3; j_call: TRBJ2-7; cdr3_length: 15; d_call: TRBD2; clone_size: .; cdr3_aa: CASSTTSGARYEQYF; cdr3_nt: TGTGCCAGCAGTACGACTAGCGGGGCCCGATACGAGCAGTACTTC
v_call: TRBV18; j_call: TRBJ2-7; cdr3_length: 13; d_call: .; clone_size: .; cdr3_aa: CASSQYSTYEQYF; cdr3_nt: TGTGCCAGCTCCCAGTACAGTACCTACGAGCAGTACTTC
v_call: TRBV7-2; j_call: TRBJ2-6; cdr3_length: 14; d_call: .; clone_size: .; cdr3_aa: CASSLSGTLNVLTF; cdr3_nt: TGTGCCAGCAGCTTGAGCGGGACACTCAACGTCCTGACTTTC
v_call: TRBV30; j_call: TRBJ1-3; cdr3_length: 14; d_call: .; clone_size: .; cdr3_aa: CAWSGQSSGNTIYF; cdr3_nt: TGTGCCTGGAGTGGACAGTCCTCTGGAAACACCATATATTTT
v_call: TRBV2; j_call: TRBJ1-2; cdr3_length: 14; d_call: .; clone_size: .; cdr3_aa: CASSLNPSNYGYTF; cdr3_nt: TGTGCCAGCAGCCTGAATCCCAGTAACTATGGCTACACCTTC
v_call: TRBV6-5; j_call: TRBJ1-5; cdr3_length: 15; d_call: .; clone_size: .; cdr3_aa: CASTNRGGYNQPQHF; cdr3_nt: TGTGCCAGCACTAACCGGGGGGGTTACAATCAGCCCCAGCATTTT
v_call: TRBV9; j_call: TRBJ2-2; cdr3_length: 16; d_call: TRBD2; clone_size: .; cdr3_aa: CASSLLLAEDTGELFF; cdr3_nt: TGTGCCAGCAGCCTGTTACTAGCGGAGGACACCGGGGAGCTGTTTTTT
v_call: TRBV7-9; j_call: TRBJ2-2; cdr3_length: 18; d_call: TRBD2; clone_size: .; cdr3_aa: CASSLGGLAGPNTGELFF; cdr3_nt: TGTGCCAGCAGCTTAGGGGGACTAGCGGGACCGAACACCGGGGAGCTGTTTTTT
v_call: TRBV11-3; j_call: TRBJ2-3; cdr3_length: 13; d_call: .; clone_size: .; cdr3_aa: CASGLRESDTQYF; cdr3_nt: TGTGCCAGCGGTTTACGGGAGTCTGATACGCAGTATTTT
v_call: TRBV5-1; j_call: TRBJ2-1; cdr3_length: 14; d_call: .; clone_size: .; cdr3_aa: CASSLGGPYNEQFF; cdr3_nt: TGCGCCAGCAGCTTGGGCGGTCCCTACAATGAGCAGTTCTTC
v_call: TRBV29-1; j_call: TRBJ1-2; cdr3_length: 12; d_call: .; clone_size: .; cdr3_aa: CSVPGHHYGYTF; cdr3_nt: TGCAGCGTCCCGGGACACCACTATGGCTACACCTTC
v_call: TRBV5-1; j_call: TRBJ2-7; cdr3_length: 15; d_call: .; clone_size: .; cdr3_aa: CASSFAPGAAYEQYF; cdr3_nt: TGCGCCAGCAGCTTTGCTCCGGGAGCCGCCTACGAGCAGTACTTC
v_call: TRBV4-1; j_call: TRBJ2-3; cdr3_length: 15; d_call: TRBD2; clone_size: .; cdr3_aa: CASSQLAGVSDTQYF; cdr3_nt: TGCGCCAGCAGCCAACTAGCGGGAGTTAGTGATACGCAGTATTTT
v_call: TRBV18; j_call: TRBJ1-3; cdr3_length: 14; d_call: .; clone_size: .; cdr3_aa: CASSPVRSGNTIYF; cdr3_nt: TGTGCCAGCTCCCCCGTGCGGTCGGGAAACACCATATATTTT
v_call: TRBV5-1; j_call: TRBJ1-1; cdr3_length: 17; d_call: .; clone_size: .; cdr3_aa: CASSLDRINGLNTEAFF; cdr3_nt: TGCGCCAGCAGCTTGGACAGAATAAACGGTTTGAACACTGAAGCTTTCTTT
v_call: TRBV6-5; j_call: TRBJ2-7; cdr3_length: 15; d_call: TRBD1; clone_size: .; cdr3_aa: CASRKLGQGTYEQYF; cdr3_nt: TGTGCCAGCAGGAAATTGGGACAGGGGACTTACGAGCAGTACTTC
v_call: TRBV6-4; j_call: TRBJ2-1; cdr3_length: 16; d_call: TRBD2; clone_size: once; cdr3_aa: CASSVSPAGTYNEQFF; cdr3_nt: TGTGCCAGCAGTGTTTCGCCAGCGGGAACCTACAATGAGCAGTTCTTC